A selection of T cell receptor beta chains follows, all from one sample in a study of cytotoxic CD8 clonotypes in ibrutinib-treated CLL. The data were produced by immunoSEQ multiplex PCR, yet TCRdb's version contains in-frame clones alone and is incomplete. Of a few hundred thousand clones listed, around four fifths were seen once; the top ten hold 5% to 7%. Sequencing was performed on PBMCs, taken before ibrutinib treatment. The receptors originated from a human donor with chronic lymphocytic leukemia. CDR3s include the opening cysteine and the closing phenylalanine or tryptophan. A D gene is named only where the DNA matches it firmly. Clone size is given for some rows only: seen once, a few or many times, or a class if the clone is expanded.

clone_size j_call v_call d_call cdr3_nt cdr3_aa
NA TRBJ2-7 TRBV2 TRBD2 TGTGCCAGCAGAACTGCCCTACTAGCGTCCTCAGGGATCGAGCAGTACTTC CASRTALLASSGIEQYF
NA TRBJ2-7 TRBV11-2 NA TGTGCCAGCAGCTTAATGGACCCTCGGAACTACGAGCAGTACTTC CASSLMDPRNYEQYF
NA TRBJ2-2 TRBV10-3 NA TGTGCCATCAGTGATGGGACCCAAGGGGCCGGGGAGCTGTTTTTT CAISDGTQGAGELFF
NA TRBJ1-1 TRBV6-5 NA TGTGCCAGCAGTTACTTGTTACAACGGGGTACTGAAGCTTTCTTT CASSYLLQRGTEAFF
NA TRBJ2-1 TRBV5-1 TRBD2 TGCGCCAGCAGCTTGGCCATTAGCGGGCGACCCTACAATGAGCAGTTCTTC CASSLAISGRPYNEQFF
NA TRBJ2-5 TRBV5-4 NA TGTGCCAGCAGCTTGGATAGCGGCCCACAGTACTTC CASSLDSGPQYF
NA TRBJ2-3 TRBV13 TRBD1 TGTGCCAGCAGCTTGAGACAGGGACCTACAGATACGCAGTATTTT CASSLRQGPTDTQYF
NA TRBJ1-3 TRBV18 NA TGTGCCAGCTCACCAGTCCAAGGCCTTAACTCTGGAAACACCATATATTTT CASSPVQGLNSGNTIYF
NA TRBJ1-1 TRBV7-2 NA TGTGCCAGCAGCTTAGTCGTGTGGAGTTACACTGAAGCTTTCTTT CASSLVVWSYTEAFF
NA TRBJ1-2 TRBV28 TRBD1 TGTGCCAGCAGTCGTATAGGGACAGGGAGTGGCTACACCTTC CASSRIGTGSGYTF
NA TRBJ1-2 TRBV27 NA TGTGCCTCAAACTGGACAGTGCTCCTTGGCTACACCTTC CASNWTVLLGYTF
NA TRBJ2-5 TRBV30 NA TGTGCCTGGAGTCAGCCCCTACGAAGGGCCCAGTACTTC CAWSQPLRRAQYF
NA TRBJ2-6 TRBV7-6 NA TGTGCCAGCAGCTTAGCCACCTCTGGGGCCAACGTCCTGACTTTC CASSLATSGANVLTF
NA TRBJ2-1 TRBV7-9 NA TGTGCCAGCAGCTTAGATACTGTTTTGAATGAGCAGTTCTTC CASSLDTVLNEQFF
NA TRBJ1-3 TRBV10-1 NA TGCGCCAGCAGAAGTGGGGCTGGAAACACCATATATTTT CASRSGAGNTIYF
NA TRBJ2-7 TRBV9 TRBD2 TGTGCCAGCAGCGTAGCTCCAGGACTAGCGGAAGGCTACGAGCAGTACTTC CASSVAPGLAEGYEQYF
few TRBJ1-5 TRBV5-6 NA TGTGCCAGCAGCAGGTATAGCAATCAGCCCCAGCATTTT CASSRYSNQPQHF
NA TRBJ2-3 TRBV7-6 NA TGTGCCAGCAGCTTCGGGGCTTTGGCAGATACGCAGTATTTT CASSFGALADTQYF
NA TRBJ2-7 TRBV5-1 TRBD1 TGCGCCAGCAGCTTGGCCGGGACAGGGGTCGTCGAGCAGTACTTC CASSLAGTGVVEQYF
NA TRBJ2-2 TRBV28 TRBD1 TGTGCCAGCAGGGAGACAGGGGGAAACACCGGGGAGCTGTTTTTT CASRETGGNTGELFF
NA TRBJ2-5 TRBV18 NA TGTGCCAGCTTACCCCCTGCAGGTCCTTGGGAGACCCAGTACTTC CASLPPAGPWETQYF
NA TRBJ1-2 TRBV9 TRBD1 TGTGCCAGCAGCGGAAGACAGGGGGGAGACTATGGCTACACCTTC CASSGRQGGDYGYTF